These T cell receptor beta chains were read from a single sample in a study of vaccination effects on CD4 cells after COVID-19. Their specific antigens are unknown. Assay used: immunoSEQ multiplex PCR; TCRdb lists only in-frame clones, some missing. The sample has about 41,000 clones; 77% are singletons. The material sequenced was CD4+ T cells from PBMCs cultured with HCoV-NL63 spike peptides, taken before COVID-19 vaccination. The receptor set was obtained from a human donor who received a COVID-19 vaccine. The CDR3 runs from the conserved cysteine through the conserved F or W. Fields, in order: D gene, CDR3 length, V gene, J gene, clone size, CDR3 DNA, CDR3 protein. A D gene is named only where the DNA matches it firmly. A clone size is listed for some rows: how often the clone was seen (once, few, many), or a class if it is expanded.

.	13	TRBV6-6	TRBJ1-1	.	TGTGCCAGCCTTAACCGCAGGGAGGGGGGAGCTTTCTTT	CASLNRREGGAFF
.	15	TRBV7-2	TRBJ1-5	.	TGTGCCAGCAGCTTAATGTTAGGAGACAATCAGCCCCAGCATTTT	CASSLMLGDNQPQHF
.	15	TRBV5-1	TRBJ1-5	.	TGCGCCAGCAGCGCGGCCTCAGGGCAGGGACAGCCCCAGCATTTT	CASSAASGQGQPQHF
.	13	TRBV29-1	TRBJ1-2	.	TGCAGCGTGGACACAGGGATTAACTATGGCTACACCTTC	CSVDTGINYGYTF
.	14	TRBV7-2	TRBJ2-5	.	TGTGCCAGCAGCTTAAGCAGAGGGGGAGAGACCCAGTACTTC	CASSLSRGGETQYF
TRBD2	18	TRBV5-1	TRBJ2-5	.	TGCGCCAGCAGCTTGTTAACTTTTGGCGGGGGGATCCAAGAGACCCAGTACTTC	CASSLLTFGGGIQETQYF
TRBD1	21	TRBV6-2/TRBV6-3	TRBJ1-6	.	TGTGCCAGCAGTTACGGGGGGCCGGGACAGGGGACACCCCCCAATAATTCACCCCTCCACTTT	CASSYGGPGQGTPPNNSPLHF
.	14	TRBV2	TRBJ1-1	.	TGTGCCAGCAGAAGTCGGAACATGAACACTGAAGCTTTCTTT	CASRSRNMNTEAFF
.	13	TRBV2	TRBJ2-5	.	TGTGCCAGCCACCGGAGGGCAGGGGAGACCCAGTACTTC	CASHRRAGETQYF
.	14	TRBV28	TRBJ1-6	.	TGTGCCAGCAGTTTGGAGTATAGCAGATCACCCCTCCACTTT	CASSLEYSRSPLHF
.	17	TRBV11-1	TRBJ2-1	.	TGTGCCAGCAGCTTAGCGGTTTTGGGGGGACCCCTACAATGGCAGTTCTTC	CASSLAVLGGPLQWQFF
.	16	TRBV6-5	TRBJ1-5	.	TGTGCCAGCAGTTACTCCGCGGGGGAATTTAATCAGCCCCAGCATTTT	CASSYSAGEFNQPQHF
.	15	TRBV5-1	TRBJ1-1	.	TGCGCCAGCAGCTTGGTCGGCAGGGAGAACACTGAAGCTTTCTTT	CASSLVGRENTEAFF
TRBD1	11	TRBV6-5	TRBJ1-2	.	TGTGCCAGCAGCCAGGGGGTTGGCTACACCTTC	CASSQGVGYTF
TRBD1	12	TRBV2	TRBJ2-1	few	TGTGCCAGCAGTGGGGACAGTAATGAGCAGTTCTTC	CASSGDSNEQFF
.	18	TRBV3-1/TRBV3-2	TRBJ2-1	.	TGTGCCAGCAGCCAAGATCCGAGGACAGCACGACTTAGGAATGAGCAGTTCTTC	CASSQDPRTARLRNEQFF
.	13	TRBV19	TRBJ1-1	.	TGTGCCAGTACATGGGAAATGAACACTGAAGCTTTCTTT	CASTWEMNTEAFF
TRBD1	14	TRBV24-1	TRBJ1-3	.	TGTGCCACCAGTGACCCCGGACAGGGCAACACCATATATTTT	CATSDPGQGNTIYF
.	13	TRBV7-3	TRBJ1-6	.	TGTGCCAGCAGCTCCGACAGTACCTCACCCCTCCACTTT	CASSSDSTSPLHF
TRBD1	16	TRBV7-2	TRBJ1-4	.	TGTGCCAGCAGCGCCATCCCGGGAACAGGGGGGGAAAAACTGTTTTTT	CASSAIPGTGGEKLFF
TRBD1	14	TRBV2	TRBJ1-1	.	TGTGCCAGCAGTGATCCTGGGACAGTGACTGAAGCTTTCTTT	CASSDPGTVTEAFF
TRBD2	16	TRBV4-1	TRBJ2-3	.	TGCGCCAGCAGCCAAGTAAAGCGGGGGGGCCTAAATACGCAGTATTTT	CASSQVKRGGLNTQYF
TRBD1	15	TRBV5-1	TRBJ2-1	.	TGCGCCAGCAGCTTACAGGGGAGCTCCTACAATGAGCAGTTCTTC	CASSLQGSSYNEQFF
.	16	TRBV5-5	TRBJ2-2	.	TGTGCCAGCAGCTCCCAGGGACCCACGAACACCGGGGAGCTGTTTTTT	CASSSQGPTNTGELFF
.	14	TRBV7-9	TRBJ2-5	.	TGTGCCAGCAGCTTAATCGCTAGCCGAGAGACCCAGTACTTC	CASSLIASRETQYF
.	14	TRBV24-1	TRBJ2-1	.	TGTGCCACCAGTCCCGGGACGTCAAACAATGAGCAGTTCTTC	CATSPGTSNNEQFF
TRBD1	15	TRBV9	TRBJ2-3	.	TGTGCCAGCAGCTCGGTGACAGGGAGAACAGATACGCAGTATTTT	CASSSVTGRTDTQYF
.	14	TRBV6-5	TRBJ2-3	few	TGTGCCAGCAGTTATCGGCTGCCCGGGGATACGCAGTATTTT	CASSYRLPGDTQYF
TRBD1	15	TRBV6-4	TRBJ2-3	.	TGTGCCAGCAGTGTCGAGGCAGGGGGCGCAGATACGCAGTATTTT	CASSVEAGGADTQYF
.	14	TRBV9	TRBJ1-2	.	TGTGCCAGCAGCGCCGCGGACGGTTATGGTGGCTACACCTTC	CASSAADGYGGYTF
TRBD1	13	TRBV7-3	TRBJ2-3	.	TGTGCCAGCAGGGGACAGGGGACAGATACGCAGTATTTT	CASRGQGTDTQYF
.	15	TRBV3-1/TRBV3-2	TRBJ1-6	.	TGTGCCAGCAGCCAAGACCGGACAGCTAATTCACCCCTCCACTTT	CASSQDRTANSPLHF
.	14	TRBV7-3	TRBJ2-1	.	TGTGCCAGCAGCTTAACCGCTAGCTTGGGTGAGCAGTTCTTC	CASSLTASLGEQFF
TRBD1	15	TRBV4-1	TRBJ2-3	.	TGCGCCAGCAGCCAAGATCCCGGACAGGCAGATACGCAGTATTTT	CASSQDPGQADTQYF
TRBD2	20	TRBV18	TRBJ2-3	.	TGTGCCAGCTCACCTCAAGAACCCCCCCTAGCGGGGTCTAGCACAGATACGCAGTATTTT	CASSPQEPPLAGSSTDTQYF
.	16	TRBV2	TRBJ1-2	.	TGTGCCAGCAGTGAAGGGCACAGGTCCTCCCTCTATGGCTACACCTTC	CASSEGHRSSLYGYTF
.	15	TRBV24-1	TRBJ2-5	.	TGTGCCACCAGTGATTTGCTGGACCTGCAAGAGACCCAGTACTTC	CATSDLLDLQETQYF
.	16	TRBV9	TRBJ1-6	.	TGTGCCAGCAGCGTAGGAGGAGGGGAAAACAATTCACCCCTCCACTTT	CASSVGGGENNSPLHF
.	16	TRBV4-1	TRBJ2-5	.	TGCGCCAGCAGCCCAGGGTTTTCCCAGTCGGGGGAGACCCAGTACTTC	CASSPGFSQSGETQYF
TRBD1	15	TRBV5-1	TRBJ2-2	.	TGCGCCAGCAGCTCCGGACAGGGGGGAACCGGGGAGCTGTTTTTT	CASSSGQGGTGELFF
.	15	TRBV5-1	TRBJ1-1	.	TGCGCCAGCAGCCCACTCCTGGGAATGAACACTGAAGCTTTCTTT	CASSPLLGMNTEAFF
.	15	TRBV2	TRBJ1-1	.	TGTGCCAGCAGTAAAAATAGAAACCCCAACACTGAAGCTTTCTTT	CASSKNRNPNTEAFF
.	15	TRBV5-1	TRBJ2-1	.	TGCGCCAGCAGCTTGGTAGGGCAGGGCTACAATGAGCAGTTCTTC	CASSLVGQGYNEQFF
.	13	TRBV6-5	TRBJ1-1	.	TGTGCCAGCAGCCGAGGGGTGAACACTGAAGCTTTCTTT	CASSRGVNTEAFF
TRBD1	15	TRBV2	TRBJ2-3	few	TGTGCCAGCAGCACACAGGGGGGAAACACAGATACGCAGTATTTT	CASSTQGGNTDTQYF
TRBD1	14	TRBV10-2	TRBJ1-1	.	TGCGCCAGCAGCTTTGTAGGGGGCTTGACTGAAGCTTTCTTT	CASSFVGGLTEAFF
.	18	TRBV7-6	TRBJ2-1	.	TGTGCCAGCAGCTTAGGGGGGGCCGGGACGGACTCCTACAATGAGCAGTTCTTC	CASSLGGAGTDSYNEQFF
TRBD1	15	TRBV6-5	TRBJ1-5	.	TGTGCCAGCAGTCGTCAGACAGGGGCGGGGCAGCCCCAGCATTTT	CASSRQTGAGQPQHF
.	16	TRBV7-3	TRBJ2-6	.	TGTGCCAGCAGCTCGCAGGTTTTCTCTGGGGCCAACGTCCTGACTTTC	CASSSQVFSGANVLTF
.	16	TRBV4-1	TRBJ1-3	few	TGCGCCAGCAGCCAAGATGGCAGAATCTCTGGAAACACCATATATTTT	CASSQDGRISGNTIYF
.	14	TRBV5-6	TRBJ1-6	.	TGTGCCAGCAGCGCGAGGTCATCAGGGGTCCCCCTCCACTTT	CASSARSSGVPLHF
.	15	TRBV4-3	TRBJ1-2	once	TGCGCCAGCAGCCAAGATAGCGGGGGCAACTATGGCTACACCTTC	CASSQDSGGNYGYTF
.	15	TRBV5-6	TRBJ1-2	.	TGTGCCAGCAGCTCTGTGGGGCAGGGGCTCTATGGCTACACCTTC	CASSSVGQGLYGYTF
TRBD2	16	TRBV5-1	TRBJ2-3	once	TGCGCCAGCAGTCCGGCGCGCGGGGGGCGCACAGATACGCAGTATTTT	CASSPARGGRTDTQYF
.	13	TRBV7-3	TRBJ2-5	.	TGTGCCAGCAGCCCCCAGGGGTGGGAGACCCAGTACTTC	CASSPQGWETQYF
.	14	TRBV4-2	TRBJ2-3	few	TGTGCCAGCAGCCAACTATCAGCCGCAGATACGCAGTATTTT	CASSQLSAADTQYF
TRBD2	14	TRBV5-1	TRBJ2-3	.	TGCGCCAGCAGCAACGGGGGGGCATCAGATACGCAGTATTTT	CASSNGGASDTQYF
.	16	TRBV18	TRBJ2-3	.	TGTGCCAGCTCACCACCGTTGGGGGTAAGCACAGATACGCAGTATTTT	CASSPPLGVSTDTQYF
TRBD2	15	TRBV7-3	TRBJ2-3	.	TGTGCCAGCAGGGAAGGGTCGGGGGGGCCAGATACGCAGTATTTT	CASREGSGGPDTQYF